The 22 T cell receptor beta chains presented below share a single source sample, sequenced in a study of T cells in Graves' hyperthyroidism and ophthalmopathy. The source material, RNA transcripts, was used to amplify TCR beta CDR3 regions. The study used the HTBI primer set for a first-round RT-PCR of the TCR CDR3. TCRdb re-derived calls from the multiplex PCR reads in MiXCR, one entry per CDR3 protein. Seen here are about 690,000 distinct CDR3 sequences, 17% observed once, and the top ten hold 15% to 19%. The sample comprised blood. The receptors originated from a man in his fifties with Graves' hyperthyroidism.

Ten or more counts support this clonotype. The chain employs TRBV2 and TRBJ2-3, with TRBD2 matching over 11 bases. The CDR3 is 15 amino acids. Trimming cost V 6 bases and J 2 bases; bases outside gene matches: 4. CDR1 is SNHLY, CDR2 FYNNEI, per germline. For the CDR3, the DNA is TGTGCCAGCAGAGCACTAGCGGGAGTCACAGATACGCAGTATTTT. Translating it yields CASRALAGVTDTQYF.

This clonotype was detected ten times or more. CDR3 in DNA: TGTGCCAGCAGCCTAAACGGTCCTAGCTATGGCTACACCTTC. It encodes CASSLNGPSYGYTF. The chain carries TRBV11-2 and TRBJ1-2; D unclear. V was clipped by 5 bases and J by 4 bases, with 14 bases between them. This CDR3 has 14 amino acids. The germline CDR1 and CDR2 sequences are SGHAT and FQNNGV.

This clonotype was recorded a few times. The chain links TRBV2 to TRBJ1-3; 10 positions agree with TRBD1. This CDR3 spans 18 amino acids. Trimming at V came to 0 bases and at J to 4 bases, leaving 9 bases not matched to a gene. CDR1 and CDR2 (germline): SNHLY, FYNNEI. Here the CDR3 reads CASSEAHPDRGSGNTIYF. For the CDR3, the DNA is TGTGCCAGCAGTGAAGCGCATCCGGACAGGGGGTCCGGAAACACCATATATTTT. The full variable domain, in which reference TRBV2 and TRBJ1-3 provide the parts outside the CDR3, is EPEVTQTPSHQVTQMGQEVILRCVPISNHLYFYWYRQILGQKVEFLVSFYNNEISEKSEIFDDQFSVERPDGSNFTLKIRSTKLEDSAMYFCASSEAHPDRGSGNTIYFGEGSWLTVV.

This clonotype was seen ten or more times. The CDR3 loop is CASSPSGTSFDTQYF. The CDR3 DNA is TGTGCCAGCAGTCCATCGGGTACTAGTTTCGATACGCAGTATTTT. The V and J genes are TRBV27 and TRBJ2-3; D might be TRBD2 (5 bases). This CDR3 contains 15 residues. Germline loops: CDR1 MNHEY, CDR2 SMNVEV (reference sequence). Trimming left V 5 bases short and J 6 bases short, with 18 bases between.

The gene calls are TRBV27 and TRBJ2-7; 7 positions match TRBD2. Germline V gives CDR1 MNHEY, CDR2 SMNVEV (reference sequence). The CDR3 is made up of 15 amino acids. Unmatched junction bases numbered 10, after V lost 5 bases and J lost 3 bases. The CDR3 here is CASSIGGEGDYEQYF. CDR3 coding DNA: TGTGCCAGCAGTATTGGCGGGGAGGGAGACTACGAGCAGTACTTC.

In its sample, this clonotype was seen many times. The V call is TRBV20-1, the J call TRBJ1-2; D call uncertain. Trimming removed 0 bases at V and 4 bases at J, with 18 bases between. Germline CDR1 DFQATT, CDR2 SNEGSKA (reference sequence). The CDR3 loop spans 16 amino acids. The chain's CDR3 is CSARDREKTGLYGYTF. The CDR3 coding sequence is TGCAGTGCTAGAGATCGGGAGAAGACTGGGCTCTATGGCTACACCTTC.

The table lists this clonotype with many counts. This chain uses TRBV29-1 with TRBJ2-1, with 12 nucleotides matching TRBD1. Germline V CDR1 and CDR2: SQVTM, ANQGSEA. The V and J ends lost 6 bases and 4 bases, in that order; junction bases with no gene match: 7. The CDR3 is made up of 15 amino acids. The CDR3 DNA is TGCAGCGTATCGGGACAGGGGGCGATGTACAATGAGCAGTTCTTC. It codes for CSVSGQGAMYNEQFF.

There are many counts of this clonotype. DNA for the CDR3: TGTGCCAGCACCTGGACTAGCGGGTCCACCGGGGAGCTGTTTTTT. Translated: CASTWTSGSTGELFF. The gene calls are TRBV12-3 or TRBV12-4 and TRBJ2-2; TRBD2 agrees at 11 bases. Losses at the gene ends were 7 bases for V and 4 bases for J; bases not matched to a gene: 5. The CDR3 has 15 amino acids.

With regard to this clonotype: A much larger clone is a single base away; this may be a read error. The V gene is TRBV2, the J gene TRBJ2-7, with D possibly matching TRBD1 (5 bases). The CDR3 contains 13 residues. Germline loops: CDR1 SNHLY, CDR2 FYNNEI. The CDR3 loop reads CASSDSGAYERYF. CDR3 sequence (DNA): TGTGCCAGCAGTGACAGTGGGGCCTACGAGCGGTACTTC.

There are many counts of this clonotype. The rearrangement joins TRBV2 to TRBJ1-2, with a weak D call TRBD1 (5 bases). V lost 3 bases, J lost 1 base, and 12 bases lay in between. Germline assignment: CDR1 SNHLY and CDR2 FYNNEI. This CDR3 contains 15 residues. DNA for the CDR3: TGTGCCAGCAGTGACACACCTCAGGGTAACTATGGCTACACCTTC. Residues: CASSDTPQGNYGYTF. The whole variable domain, filled in from reference TRBV2 and TRBJ1-2, reads EPEVTQTPSHQVTQMGQEVILRCVPISNHLYFYWYRQILGQKVEFLVSFYNNEISEKSEIFDDQFSVERPDGSNFTLKIRSTKLEDSAMYFCASSDTPQGNYGYTFGSGTRLTVV.

The chain employs TRBV7-6 and TRBJ2-3; 12 bases agree with TRBD2. Germline CDR1 SGHVS, CDR2 FNYEAQ. V was pared by 5 bases and J by 5 bases, with 11 bases of the junction left unmatched. The CDR3 is 17 residues long. The CDR3 protein is CASSTLLAGGQGDTQYF. CDR3 bases: TGTGCCAGCAGCACCTTACTAGCGGGAGGCCAGGGAGATACGCAGTATTTT.

In this sample, this clonotype turned up many times. The chain has TRBV27 and TRBJ1-2; a possible D gene is TRBD1 (6 bases). This CDR3 comprises 15 residues. The germline V and J ends were trimmed by 5 bases and 2 bases, with 15 bases remaining between them. The V gene's germline CDR1 is MNHEY and CDR2 SMNVEV (reference sequence). The CDR3 sequence: CASSRSGQTNYGYTF. CDR3 DNA sequence: TGTGCCAGCAGTCGCTCCGGACAGACCAACTATGGCTACACCTTC.

In its sample, this clonotype was seen many times. The gene calls are TRBV12-3 or TRBV12-4 and TRBJ1-1; TRBD1 might be the D (5 bases). The CDR3 length is 12 residues. The V gene lost 5 bases and the J gene lost 7 bases, with 11 bases spanning the gap. The CDR3 coding sequence is TGTGCCAGCAGTCGACAGCCCCTTGAAGCTTTCTTT. Residues: CASSRQPLEAFF.

This clonotype came up many times. V usage is TRBV28 and J usage is TRBJ2-6; D gene uncertain. CDR3 size: 15 residues. With 0 bases removed from V and 0 bases from J, the gap between germline ends came to 3 bases. Germline V lookup: CDR1 MDHEN, CDR2 SYDVKM. Here the CDR3 DNA reads TGTGCCAGCAGTTTATGGGACTCTGGGGCCAACGTCCTGACTTTC. Translating gives CASSLWDSGANVLTF. Full variable domain (rest looked up from reference TRBV28 and TRBJ2-6): DVKVTQSSRYLVKRTGEKVFLECVQDMDHENMFWYRQDPGLGLRLIYFSYDVKMKEKGDIPEGYSVSREKKERFSLILESASTNQTSMYLCASSLWDSGANVLTFGAGSRLTVL.

There are a few counts of this clonotype. This rearrangement joins TRBV24-1 to TRBJ2-5; 9 bases fit TRBD2. V shed 3 bases, J shed 5 bases, and the junction held 6 bases outside the gene matches. Germline loops: CDR1 KGHDR, CDR2 SFDVKD. The CDR3 runs to 15 residues. As DNA, the CDR3 is TGTGCCACCAGTGATCCCGAGGGACTAGCCGAGACCCAGTACTTC. It yields the protein CATSDPEGLAETQYF.

The chain is built from TRBV19 and TRBJ1-5; D is unclear. V lost 1 base and J lost 6, with 7 bases in between. Germline V lookup: CDR1 LNHDA, CDR2 SQIVND (reference sequence). The CDR3 is 13 residues long. DNA for the CDR3: TGTGCCAGTAGTATAGCCAGCCTTCAGCCCCAGCATTTT. Its protein product is CASSIASLQPQHF.

This chain connects TRBV9 to TRBJ1-1; no firm D call. Trimming took off 0 bases at V and 1 base at J, with 10 bases between the two ends. Germline V gene lookup returns CDR1 SGDLS and CDR2 YYNGEE. This CDR3 contains 15 residues. For the CDR3, the DNA is TGTGCCAGCAGCGTAGGAGCCGGGAGGAACACTGAAGCTTTCTTT. This translates into CASSVGAGRNTEAFF.

This clonotype occurred many times. This sequence joins TRBV18 and TRBJ2-1; D perhaps matches TRBD1 (6 bases). The V gene's germline CDR1 is KGHSH and CDR2 LQKENI. The CDR3 runs 13 residues. Trimming took 3 bases from V and 9 from J, leaving 12 bases between them. In DNA, the CDR3 is TGTGCCAGCTCACCTTTACAGGGTGGTGAGCAGTTCTTC. It translates to CASSPLQGGEQFF.

This clonotype has a handful of counts. The chain joins TRBV4-2 to TRBJ1-4; no reliable D call. Trimming removed 0 bases at V and 6 bases at J, with 11 bases between. The CDR3 runs to 15 residues. Germline-derived CDR1 and CDR2 are LGHNA and YNFKEQ. CDR3 DNA sequence: TGTGCCAGCAGCCAAGATCCCACAGTCCATGAAAAACTGTTTTTT. It is translated as CASSQDPTVHEKLFF.

Ten or more counts support this clonotype. DNA of the CDR3: TGTGCCACCAGTGGAAACATGCAGGGTAATGAGCAGTTCTTC. As protein: CATSGNMQGNEQFF. The rearrangement uses TRBV24-1 and TRBJ2-1; D possibly corresponds to TRBD1 (5 bases). CDR3 length equals 14 residues. Germline V gene data show CDR1 as KGHDR and CDR2 as SFDVKD. Trimming pared 5 bases from V and 7 bases from J, leaving 14 bases between.

This clonotype was counted many times. The rearrangement links TRBV29-1 to TRBJ2-5; TRBD1 matches 10 bases. V trimming: 6 bases; J trimming: 4 bases; junction bases outside the gene matches: 5. Germline-derived CDR1 and CDR2 are SQVTM and ANQGSEA. This CDR3 has 13 amino acids. This CDR3 reads CSVVTGGVETQYF. The CDR3 DNA follows: TGCAGCGTGGTGACAGGGGGCGTAGAGACCCAGTACTTC.

The CDR3 DNA is TGTGCCAGCAGCTTCTTAGGGGGACAGGGGTATGGCTACACCTTC. Its protein is CASSFLGGQGYGYTF. The rearrangement uses TRBV7-9 and TRBJ1-2; 10 nucleotides align to TRBD1. Looked up from germline, CDR1 is SEHNR and CDR2 is FQNEAQ (reference sequence). This CDR3 region has 15 residues. Germline trimming cut 3 bases from V and 5 bases from J; bases unmatched to any gene: 6.